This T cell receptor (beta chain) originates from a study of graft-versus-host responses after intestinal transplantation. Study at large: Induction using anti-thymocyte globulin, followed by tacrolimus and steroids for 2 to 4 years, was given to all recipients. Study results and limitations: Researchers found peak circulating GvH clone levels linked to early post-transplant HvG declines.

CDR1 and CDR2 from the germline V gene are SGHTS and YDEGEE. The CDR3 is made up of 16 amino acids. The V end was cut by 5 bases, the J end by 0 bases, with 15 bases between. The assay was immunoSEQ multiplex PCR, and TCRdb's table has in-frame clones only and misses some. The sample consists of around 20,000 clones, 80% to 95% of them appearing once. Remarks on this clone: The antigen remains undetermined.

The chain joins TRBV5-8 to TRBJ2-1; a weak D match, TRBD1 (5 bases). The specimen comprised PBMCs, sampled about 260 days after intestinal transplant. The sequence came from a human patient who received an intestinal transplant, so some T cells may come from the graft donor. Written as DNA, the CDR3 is TGTGCCAGCAGTCTAGGGGTATTGAGCTCCTACAATGAGCAGTTCTTC. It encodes CASSLGVLSSYNEQFF.